The TCR beta chain under discussion was sequenced for a study of OX40 agonist ivuxolimab in advanced cancers. In the study overall: Three patients showed partial responses: one hepatocellular carcinoma and two cutaneous melanoma cases. Study-wide results and limits: Nonresponders included some who also had low normalized T-cell clonal expansion.

With regard to this clone: Its antigen remains unidentified.

The data were produced by immunoSEQ multiplex PCR, yet TCRdb's version contains in-frame clones alone and is incomplete. This table holds about 54,000 clones, about 83% found once. V gave up 4 bases and J gave up 7 bases; unmatched junction bases: 10. Germline V gene data show CDR1 as SEHNR and CDR2 as FQNEAQ (reference sequence). The CDR3 loop spans 15 amino acids. The specimen was CD4+ or CD8+ T cells sorted from blood, collected in a trial of the OX40 agonist ivuxolimab. This TCR was recovered from an adult with an advanced solid tumor such as melanoma, head and neck, liver or kidney cancer. The chain couples TRBV7-9 to TRBJ1-3, with 7 positions matching TRBD1. CDR3 protein: CASSSTGTLVNTIYF. The CDR3 coding sequence is TGTGCCAGCAGCTCGACAGGGACTCTGGTGAACACCATATATTTT.